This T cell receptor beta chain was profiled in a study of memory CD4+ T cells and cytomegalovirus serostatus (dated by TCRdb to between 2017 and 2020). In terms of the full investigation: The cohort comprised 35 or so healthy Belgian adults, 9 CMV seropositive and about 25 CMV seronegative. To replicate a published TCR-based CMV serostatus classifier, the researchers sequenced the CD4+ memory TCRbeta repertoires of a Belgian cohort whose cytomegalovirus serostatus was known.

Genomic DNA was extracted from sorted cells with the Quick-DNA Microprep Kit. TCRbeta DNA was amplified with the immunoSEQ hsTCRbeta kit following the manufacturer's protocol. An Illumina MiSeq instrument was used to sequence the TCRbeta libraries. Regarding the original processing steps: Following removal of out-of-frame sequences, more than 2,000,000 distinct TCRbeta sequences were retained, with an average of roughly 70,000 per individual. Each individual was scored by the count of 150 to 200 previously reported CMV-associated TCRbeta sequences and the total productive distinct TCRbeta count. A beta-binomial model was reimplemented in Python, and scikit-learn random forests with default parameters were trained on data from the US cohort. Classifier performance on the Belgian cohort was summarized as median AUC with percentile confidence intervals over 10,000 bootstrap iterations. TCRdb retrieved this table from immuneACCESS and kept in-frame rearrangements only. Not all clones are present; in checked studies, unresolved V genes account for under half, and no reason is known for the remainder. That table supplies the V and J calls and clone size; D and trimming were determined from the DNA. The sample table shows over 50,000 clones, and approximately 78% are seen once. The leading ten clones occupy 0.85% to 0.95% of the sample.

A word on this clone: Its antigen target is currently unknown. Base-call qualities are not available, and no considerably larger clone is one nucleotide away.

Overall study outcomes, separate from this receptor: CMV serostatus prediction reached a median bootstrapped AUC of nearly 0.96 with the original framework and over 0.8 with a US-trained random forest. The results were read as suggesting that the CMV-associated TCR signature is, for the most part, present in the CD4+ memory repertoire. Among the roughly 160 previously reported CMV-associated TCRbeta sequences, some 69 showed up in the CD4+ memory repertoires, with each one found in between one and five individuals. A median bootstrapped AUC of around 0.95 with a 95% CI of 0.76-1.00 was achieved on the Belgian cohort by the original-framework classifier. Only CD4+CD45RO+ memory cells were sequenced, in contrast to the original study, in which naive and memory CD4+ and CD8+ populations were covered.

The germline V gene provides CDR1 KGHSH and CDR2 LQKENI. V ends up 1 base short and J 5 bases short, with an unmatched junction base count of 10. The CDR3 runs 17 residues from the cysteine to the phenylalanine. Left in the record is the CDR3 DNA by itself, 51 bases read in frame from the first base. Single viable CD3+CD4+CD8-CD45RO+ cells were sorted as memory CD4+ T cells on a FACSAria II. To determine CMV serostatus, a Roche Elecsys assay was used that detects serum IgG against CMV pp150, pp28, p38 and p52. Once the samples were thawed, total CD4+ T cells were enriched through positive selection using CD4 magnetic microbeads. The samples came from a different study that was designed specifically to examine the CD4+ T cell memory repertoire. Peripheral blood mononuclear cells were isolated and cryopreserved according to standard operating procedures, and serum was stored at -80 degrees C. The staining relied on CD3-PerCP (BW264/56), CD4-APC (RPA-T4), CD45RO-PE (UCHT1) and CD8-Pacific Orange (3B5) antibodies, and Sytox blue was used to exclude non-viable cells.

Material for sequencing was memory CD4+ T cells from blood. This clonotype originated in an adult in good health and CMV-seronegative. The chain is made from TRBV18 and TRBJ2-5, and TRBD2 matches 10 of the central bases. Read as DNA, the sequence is TGTGCCAGCTCACCACGGCTCGAGCGGGGGGGCGAGGAGACCCAGTACTTC. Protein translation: CASSPRLERGGEETQYF. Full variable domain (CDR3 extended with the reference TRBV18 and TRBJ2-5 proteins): NAGVMQNPRHLVRRRGQEARLRCSPMKGHSHVYWYRQLPEEGLKFMVYLQKENIIDESGMPKERFSAEFPKEGPSILRIQQVVRGDSAAYFCASSPRLERGGEETQYFGPGTRLLVL.